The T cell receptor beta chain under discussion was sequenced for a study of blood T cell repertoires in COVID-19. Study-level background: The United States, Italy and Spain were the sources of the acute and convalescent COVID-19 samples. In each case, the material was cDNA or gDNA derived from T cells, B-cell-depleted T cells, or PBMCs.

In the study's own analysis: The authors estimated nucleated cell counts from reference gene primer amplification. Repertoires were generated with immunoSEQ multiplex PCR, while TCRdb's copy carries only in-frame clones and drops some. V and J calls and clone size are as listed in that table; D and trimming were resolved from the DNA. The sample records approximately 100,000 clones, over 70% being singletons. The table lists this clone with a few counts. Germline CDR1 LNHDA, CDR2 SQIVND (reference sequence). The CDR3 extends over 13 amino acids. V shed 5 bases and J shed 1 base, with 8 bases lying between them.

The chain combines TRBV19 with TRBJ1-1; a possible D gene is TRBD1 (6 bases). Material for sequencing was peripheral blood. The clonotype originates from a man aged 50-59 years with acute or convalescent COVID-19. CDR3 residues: CASSPQGNTEAFF. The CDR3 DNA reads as TGTGCCAGTAGTCCACAGGGGAACACTGAAGCTTTCTTT.